The rows below give T cell receptor beta chains drawn from one sample of a study of blood T cell repertoires in COVID-19. TCRdb keeps only in-frame clones here, not all; method: immunoSEQ multiplex PCR. Among approximately 230,000 clones listed, around 88% were seen once. Source material: peripheral blood. The receptors derive from a woman in her thirties with COVID-19, enrolled during active disease. Each CDR3 is given with its conserved first and last residue. D genes are given only for firm matches.

j_gene: TRBJ1-2; d_gene: .; len: 15; v_gene: TRBV7-8; CDR3aa: CASSLVPRTDYGYTF
j_gene: TRBJ1-6; d_gene: TRBD1; len: 16; v_gene: TRBV5-1; CDR3aa: CASSRVEGTGGSPLHF
j_gene: TRBJ2-5; d_gene: TRBD1; len: 15; v_gene: TRBV5-1; CDR3aa: CASSLEGASQETQYF
j_gene: TRBJ2-2; d_gene: TRBD2; len: 17; v_gene: TRBV4-3; CDR3aa: CASSQDRGGWNTGELFF
j_gene: TRBJ1-4; d_gene: .; len: 14; v_gene: TRBV28; CDR3aa: CASSPAGVEEKLFF
j_gene: TRBJ2-1; d_gene: .; len: 14; v_gene: TRBV2; CDR3aa: CASSEEARGVEQFF
j_gene: TRBJ1-1; d_gene: TRBD1; len: 14; v_gene: TRBV6-5; CDR3aa: CASSPRTGDTEAFF
j_gene: TRBJ2-7; d_gene: TRBD1; len: 14; v_gene: TRBV5-6; CDR3aa: CASSWGAGGLEQYF
j_gene: TRBJ2-5; d_gene: TRBD1; len: 15; v_gene: TRBV6-5; CDR3aa: CASRSARGRDRTQYF
j_gene: TRBJ2-7; d_gene: TRBD2; len: 15; v_gene: TRBV5-1; CDR3aa: CASSREGTGAYEQYF
j_gene: TRBJ2-1; d_gene: TRBD1; len: 13; v_gene: TRBV7-2; CDR3aa: CASSSTGYNEQFF
j_gene: TRBJ1-3; d_gene: .; len: 14; v_gene: TRBV11-2; CDR3aa: CAIREPLSGNTIYF
j_gene: TRBJ2-5; d_gene: .; len: 15; v_gene: TRBV27; CDR3aa: CASSRDSHPLETQYF
j_gene: TRBJ2-1; d_gene: TRBD1; len: 14; v_gene: TRBV7-2; CDR3aa: CASSLDRGVNEQFF
j_gene: TRBJ2-3; d_gene: TRBD1; len: 14; v_gene: TRBV19; CDR3aa: CASSTDRVTDTQYF
j_gene: TRBJ1-1; d_gene: TRBD1; len: 16; v_gene: TRBV28; CDR3aa: CASSPTLGQGNTEAFF
j_gene: TRBJ1-1; d_gene: TRBD1; len: 16; v_gene: TRBV25-1; CDR3aa: CASSEFRRDRTIEAFF
j_gene: TRBJ1-2; d_gene: TRBD1; len: 15; v_gene: TRBV6-6; CDR3aa: CASSPGTGPSYGYTF
j_gene: TRBJ2-1; d_gene: .; len: 16; v_gene: TRBV2; CDR3aa: CAIKPRLRGNYNEQFF
j_gene: TRBJ2-5; d_gene: .; len: 16; v_gene: TRBV5-5; CDR3aa: CASCCVWAYGQETQYF
j_gene: TRBJ2-3; d_gene: .; len: 15; v_gene: TRBV7-6; CDR3aa: CASSLGQERADTQYF
j_gene: TRBJ1-2; d_gene: .; len: 13; v_gene: TRBV10-3; CDR3aa: CAISEVQESSYTF
j_gene: TRBJ1-4; d_gene: .; len: 14; v_gene: TRBV6-5; CDR3aa: CASTPSGSGEKLFF
j_gene: TRBJ1-4; d_gene: .; len: 14; v_gene: TRBV6-6; CDR3aa: CASSPGLLNEKLFF
j_gene: TRBJ2-7; d_gene: TRBD1; len: 12; v_gene: TRBV6-5; CDR3aa: CATGQGRNEQYF
j_gene: TRBJ1-1; d_gene: .; len: 13; v_gene: TRBV29-1; CDR3aa: CSAGRAGDTEAFF
j_gene: TRBJ2-7; d_gene: .; len: 15; v_gene: TRBV28; CDR3aa: CASSFGREVTYEQYF
j_gene: TRBJ2-6; d_gene: .; len: 17; v_gene: TRBV28; CDR3aa: CASSSPTGRSGANVLTF
j_gene: TRBJ2-5; d_gene: .; len: 16; v_gene: TRBV5-5; CDR3aa: CASSLAEGGRGETQYF
j_gene: TRBJ2-1; d_gene: TRBD1; len: 16; v_gene: TRBV5-6; CDR3aa: CASRRGRGELYNEQFF
j_gene: TRBJ1-5; d_gene: .; len: 15; v_gene: TRBV3-1/TRBV3-2; CDR3aa: CASSQGTGRNQPQHF
j_gene: TRBJ2-3; d_gene: TRBD2; len: 16; v_gene: TRBV10-2; CDR3aa: CASSGDQGLVTDTQYF
j_gene: TRBJ2-1; d_gene: TRBD2; len: 17; v_gene: TRBV11-2; CDR3aa: CASSLVRGGLGYNEQFF
j_gene: TRBJ1-4; d_gene: TRBD1; len: 14; v_gene: TRBV6-2/TRBV6-3; CDR3aa: CASSETGFGEKLFF
j_gene: TRBJ1-2; d_gene: .; len: 14; v_gene: TRBV5-8; CDR3aa: CASSFLTGFYGYTF
j_gene: TRBJ2-1; d_gene: TRBD2; len: 15; v_gene: TRBV10-1; CDR3aa: CASSERASGYNEQFF
j_gene: TRBJ2-5; d_gene: .; len: 14; v_gene: TRBV2; CDR3aa: CASSGRGFQETQYF
j_gene: TRBJ1-1; d_gene: TRBD1; len: 14; v_gene: TRBV28; CDR3aa: CASRTPDRVTEAFF
j_gene: TRBJ2-3; d_gene: TRBD2; len: 15; v_gene: TRBV28; CDR3aa: CASSFPTGGADTQYF